One sample yielded the 19 T cell receptor beta chains listed below, sequenced in a study of T cell responses to AZD1222 COVID-19 vaccine. Sequenced by immunoSEQ multiplex PCR; TCRdb stores in-frame clones only, minus some. Altogether 100,000 to 150,000 clones are present, 70% to 85% being singletons, with the ten largest covering roughly a quarter. Sequencing was performed on peripheral blood, taken 28 days after the second AZD1222 dose. The receptor source for this set is an adult who received the AZD1222 COVID-19 vaccine.

CDR3 bases: TGTGCCAGCTCACCACCAGTTCCTAGCGGGGGCCTAAGGAGGTTACAAGAGACCCAGTACTTC. Amino acid sequence: CASSPPVPSGGLRRLQETQYF. This sequence joins TRBV18 and TRBJ2-5, with 10 bases fitting TRBD2. The ends lost 0 bases at V and 2 bases at J; junction bases unmatched: 18. In germline, CDR1 is KGHSH, CDR2 LQKENI. CDR3 size: 21 residues.

V usage is TRBV6-2 or TRBV6-3 and J usage is TRBJ1-5, with 8 bases aligning to TRBD1. Germline lookup yields CDR1 MNHEY and CDR2 SVGEGT. The length of the CDR3 is 15 residues. The junction had 6 bases not matched to a gene; V was cut back by 6 bases and J by 2 bases. The CDR3 DNA follows: TGTGCCAGCAGCAAACAGGGGGATGGCAATCAGCCCCAGCATTTT. Protein: CASSKQGDGNQPQHF.

This clone was seen a few times. The chain carries TRBV28 and TRBJ1-5, with a weak D call TRBD1 (6 bases). Trimming took 7 bases from V and 4 from J, leaving 14 bases between them. CDR1 is MDHEN, CDR2 SYDVKM, per germline. CDR3 length equals 14 residues. CDR3 protein: CASIPGTMNQPQHF. CDR3 DNA sequence: TGTGCCAGCATCCCTGGGACAATGAATCAGCCCCAGCATTTT.

This sequence joins TRBV23-1 and TRBJ1-4; a possible D gene is TRBD1 (6 bases). TRBV23-1 is sorted into the ORF group, with uncertain function. Trimming took 10 bases from V and 4 from J, leaving 22 bases between them. The CDR3 sequence is 16 residues long. The CDR3 region has the DNA TGCGCCAAACAGAAACAGGGTCCCACCGATAATGAAAAACTGTTTTTT. It codes for CAKQKQGPTDNEKLFF.

The chain joins TRBV7-9 to TRBJ2-7, with a weak D call TRBD2 (8 bases). The CDR3 has 19 amino acids. V lost 6 bases, J lost 0 bases, and 27 bases lay in between. Germline CDR1 is SEHNR and CDR2 is FQNEAQ (reference sequence). The CDR3 loop reads CASSHPRGSGGLSSYEQYF. CDR3 sequence (DNA): TGTGCCAGCAGTCACCCCAGGGGGAGCGGGGGCTTAAGCTCCTACGAGCAGTACTTC.

This clone was picked up one time. The V and J genes are TRBV7-9 and TRBJ2-2; D may be TRBD2 (6 bases). This CDR3 region has 14 residues. Germline V gene sequence: CDR1 SEHNR, CDR2 FQNEAQ (reference sequence). V lost 2 bases to trimming and J lost 6 bases, with 10 bases between them. CDR3: CASSLFGGAGELFF. CDR3 DNA sequence: TGTGCCAGCAGCTTATTCGGGGGAGCCGGGGAGCTGTTTTTT.

The chain recombines TRBV3-1 (or the pseudogene TRBV3-2) with TRBJ1-6; no definite D call. V shed 2 bases and J shed 11 bases, with 4 bases lying between them. The CDR3 contains 11 residues. Germline V lookup: CDR1 LGHDT, CDR2 YNNKEL (reference sequence). CDR3 nucleotide sequence: TGTGCCAGCAGCCAAAGTACACCCCTCCACTTT. Protein product: CASSQSTPLHF.

The V and J genes are TRBV28 and TRBJ2-2, with 7 bases matching TRBD2. This CDR3 is 15 amino acids long. CDR1 is MDHEN and CDR2 is SYDVKM in the germline V gene. Trimming cost V 2 bases and J 6 bases; bases outside gene matches: 6. CDR3 in amino acids: CASSLGTTVAGELFF. CDR3 DNA: TGTGCCAGCAGTTTAGGGACTACCGTAGCCGGGGAGCTGTTTTTT. Full variable domain (rest looked up from reference TRBV28 and TRBJ2-2): DVKVTQSSRYLVKRTGEKVFLECVQDMDHENMFWYRQDPGLGLRLIYFSYDVKMKEKGDIPEGYSVSREKKERFSLILESASTNQTSMYLCASSLGTTVAGELFFGEGSRLTVL.

The chain recombines TRBV7-9 with TRBJ1-2, with a possible D match to TRBD1 (5 bases). Per the germline V gene, CDR1 is SEHNR and CDR2 is FQNEAQ (reference sequence). The CDR3 contains 16 residues. The germline V and J ends were trimmed by 7 bases and 4 bases, with 22 bases remaining between them. CDR3 sequence: CASNSLQASPIYGYTF. CDR3 bases: TGTGCCAGCAACTCACTACAGGCAAGTCCCATCTATGGCTACACCTTC.

The chain is built from TRBV12-2 and TRBJ1-4. TRBV12-2 constitutes a pseudogene. The CDR3 contains 9 residues. This chain's CDR3 is CASRGKLFF. The CDR3 DNA follows: TGTGCAAGTCGAGGAAAACTGTTTTTT.

The chain combines TRBV6-2 or TRBV6-3 with TRBJ2-2, with TRBD2 identical over 10 bases. This CDR3 spans 15 amino acids. Germline V gene sequence: CDR1 MNHEY, CDR2 SVGEGT. The ends lost 4 bases at V and 7 bases at J; junction bases unmatched: 6. This CDR3 is CASSLAGGSVGELFF. DNA for the CDR3: TGTGCCAGCAGTTTAGCGGGGGGAAGTGTCGGGGAGCTGTTTTTT.

As regards this clone: Other nucleotide sequences from this sample produce the same CDR3. This chain uses TRBV28 with TRBJ2-1; D tentatively reads TRBD1 or TRBD2 (5 bases each). CDR1 is MDHEN and CDR2 is SYDVKM in the germline V gene. V lost 8 bases and J 3 bases, leaving 11 bases between the germline ends. The CDR3 is 13 residues long. The chain's CDR3 is CASSLRGYNEQFF. CDR3 in DNA: TGTGCCAGCTCCCTGAGGGGCTACAATGAGCAGTTCTTC.

The chain carries TRBV14 and TRBJ1-2; maybe TRBD1 (6 bases). Germline CDR1 reads SGHDN; CDR2 reads FVKESK. Trimming took 4 bases from V and 1 from J, leaving 16 bases between them. There are 16 residues in the CDR3. CDR3 coding DNA: TGTGCCAGCAGCCTAAGTTCAGGGGCCTATAACTATGGCTACACCTTC. Protein sequence: CASSLSSGAYNYGYTF.

This clone has a handful of counts. V gene TRBV18 combines with J gene TRBJ2-7; D remains ambiguous. The CDR3 contains 13 residues. Germline assignment: CDR1 KGHSH and CDR2 LQKENI. Trimming shortened V by 3 bases and J by 3 bases, and 9 bases separated the two germline ends. CDR3 coding DNA: TGTGCCAGCTCACCCGGCAATAGCTACGAGCAGTACTTC. Residues: CASSPGNSYEQYF.

The chain is built from TRBV10-3 and TRBJ1-4; D may be TRBD1 (5 bases). Trimming cost V 0 bases and J 1 base, with 9 bases left between them. Germline loops: CDR1 ENHRY, CDR2 SYGVKD. The CDR3 is 16 residues long. In nucleotides, the CDR3 is TGTGCCATCAGTGAGTCGGGTAGGGGAACTAATGAAAAACTGTTTTTT. Protein: CAISESGRGTNEKLFF.

The J gene is TRBJ1-6, the V gene TRBV7-8; D possibly corresponds to TRBD1 (6 bases). V dropped 5 bases and J dropped 8 bases, with 16 bases sitting between them. There are 15 residues in the CDR3. Germline V gene sequence: CDR1 SGHVS, CDR2 FQNEAQ. Here the CDR3 DNA reads TGTGCCAGCAGCCCCCAAAGGGGGGATCATTCACCCCTCCACTTT. Protein sequence: CASSPQRGDHSPLHF.

The chain uses TRBV7-9 and TRBJ2-5; 9 positions match TRBD1. CDR1 is SEHNR and CDR2 is FQNEAQ in the germline V gene (reference sequence). The trim removed 5 bases at V and 4 bases at J, leaving 5 bases unmatched. The CDR3 covers 14 residues. The CDR3 protein is CASSPRTGAETQYF. Written as DNA, the CDR3 is TGTGCCAGCAGCCCCCGGACAGGGGCAGAGACCCAGTACTTC. The full variable domain, rest sourced from reference TRBV7-9 and TRBJ2-5, is DTGVSQNPRHKITKRGQNVTFRCDPISEHNRLYWYRQTLGQGPEFLTYFQNEAQLEKSRLLSDRFSAERPKGSFSTLEIQRTEQGDSAMYLCASSPRTGAETQYFGPGTRLLVL.

This clone was detected only once. J is TRBJ2-7 and V is TRBV28, with 7 bases fitting TRBD2. This CDR3 is built from 13 residues. Losses at the gene ends were 2 bases for V and 6 bases for J; bases not matched to a gene: 4. Germline assignment: CDR1 MDHEN and CDR2 SYDVKM. The CDR3: CASSLPTSPEQYF. The CDR3 coding sequence is TGTGCCAGCAGTTTACCGACTAGCCCCGAGCAGTACTTC.

This chain uses TRBV7-2 with TRBJ2-7; D is ambiguous. Trimming removed 3 bases at V and 1 base at J, with 7 bases between. The germline gives CDR1 SGHTA, CDR2 FQGNSA. This CDR3 has 13 amino acids. The CDR3 sequence: CASSFKESYEQYF. The CDR3 coding sequence is TGTGCCAGCAGCTTTAAAGAGTCCTACGAGCAGTACTTC.